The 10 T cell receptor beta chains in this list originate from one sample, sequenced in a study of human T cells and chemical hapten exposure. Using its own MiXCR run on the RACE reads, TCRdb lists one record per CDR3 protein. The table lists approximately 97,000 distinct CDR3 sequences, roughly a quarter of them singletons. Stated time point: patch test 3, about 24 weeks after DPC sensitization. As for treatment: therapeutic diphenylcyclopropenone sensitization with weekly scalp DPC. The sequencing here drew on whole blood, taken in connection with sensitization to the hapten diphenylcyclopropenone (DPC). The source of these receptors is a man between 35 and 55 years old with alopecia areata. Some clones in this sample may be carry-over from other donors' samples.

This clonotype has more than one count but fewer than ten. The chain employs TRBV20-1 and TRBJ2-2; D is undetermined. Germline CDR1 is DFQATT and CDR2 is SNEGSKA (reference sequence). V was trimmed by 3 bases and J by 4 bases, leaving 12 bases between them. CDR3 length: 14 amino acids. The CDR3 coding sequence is TGCAGTGCTAGGCCGCCACCTGCCACCGGGGAGCTGTTTTTT. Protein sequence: CSARPPPATGELFF.

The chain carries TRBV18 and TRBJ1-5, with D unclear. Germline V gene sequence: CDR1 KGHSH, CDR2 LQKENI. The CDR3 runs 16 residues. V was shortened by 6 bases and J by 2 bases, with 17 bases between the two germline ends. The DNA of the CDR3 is TGTGCCAGCTCCGACACCGCCGGGAGTCGCAATCAGCCCCAGCATTTT. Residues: CASSDTAGSRNQPQHF. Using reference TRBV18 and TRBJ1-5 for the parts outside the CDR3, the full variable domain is NAGVMQNPRHLVRRRGQEARLRCSPMKGHSHVYWYRQLPEEGLKFMVYLQKENIIDESGMPKERFSAEFPKEGPSILRIQQVVRGDSAAYFCASSDTAGSRNQPQHFGDGTRLSIL.

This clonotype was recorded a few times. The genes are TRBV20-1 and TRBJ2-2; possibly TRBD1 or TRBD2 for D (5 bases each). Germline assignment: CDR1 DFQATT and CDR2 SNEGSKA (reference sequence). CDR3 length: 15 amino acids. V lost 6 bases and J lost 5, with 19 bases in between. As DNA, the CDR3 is TGCAGTGCCAAAGACCCGGGACGGAGTACCGGGGAGCTGTTTTTT. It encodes CSAKDPGRSTGELFF.

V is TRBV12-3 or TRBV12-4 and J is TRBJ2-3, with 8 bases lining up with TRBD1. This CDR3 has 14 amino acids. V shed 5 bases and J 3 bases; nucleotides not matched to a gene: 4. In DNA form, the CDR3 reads TGTGCCAGCAGTCCGGGACAGGTTACAGATACGCAGTATTTT. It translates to CASSPGQVTDTQYF.

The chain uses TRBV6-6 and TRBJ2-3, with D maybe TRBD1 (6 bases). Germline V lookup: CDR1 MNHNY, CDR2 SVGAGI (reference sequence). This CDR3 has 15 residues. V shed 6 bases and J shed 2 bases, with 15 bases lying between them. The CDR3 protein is CASSPEQGNTDTQYF. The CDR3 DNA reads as TGTGCCAGCAGCCCGGAACAGGGAAACACAGATACGCAGTATTTT.

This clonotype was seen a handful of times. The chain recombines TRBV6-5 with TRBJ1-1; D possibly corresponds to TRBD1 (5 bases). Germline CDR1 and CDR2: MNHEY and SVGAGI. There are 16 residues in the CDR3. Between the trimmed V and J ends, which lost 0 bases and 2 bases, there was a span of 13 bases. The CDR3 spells CASSYSPRQSNTEAFF. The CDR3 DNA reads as TGTGCCAGCAGTTACTCACCGCGACAGAGTAACACTGAAGCTTTCTTT.

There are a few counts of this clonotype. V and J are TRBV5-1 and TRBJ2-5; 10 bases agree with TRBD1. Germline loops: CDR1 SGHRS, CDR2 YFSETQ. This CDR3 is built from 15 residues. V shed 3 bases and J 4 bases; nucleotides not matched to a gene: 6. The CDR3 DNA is TGCGCCAGCAGCTCAGGGACAGGGGTCGCAGAGACCCAGTACTTC. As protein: CASSSGTGVAETQYF.

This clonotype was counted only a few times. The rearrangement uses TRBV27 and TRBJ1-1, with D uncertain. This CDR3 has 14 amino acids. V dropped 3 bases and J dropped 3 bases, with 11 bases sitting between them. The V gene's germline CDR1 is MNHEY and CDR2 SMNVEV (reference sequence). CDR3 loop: CASSFSGPHTEAFF. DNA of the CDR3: TGTGCCAGCAGTTTTTCCGGGCCCCACACTGAAGCTTTCTTT.

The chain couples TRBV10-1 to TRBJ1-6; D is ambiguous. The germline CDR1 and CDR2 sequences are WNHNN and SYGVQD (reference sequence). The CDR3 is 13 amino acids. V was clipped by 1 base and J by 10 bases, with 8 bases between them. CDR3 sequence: CASSEYRGSPLHF. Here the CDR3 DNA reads TGCGCCAGCAGTGAGTACAGAGGATCACCCCTCCACTTT.

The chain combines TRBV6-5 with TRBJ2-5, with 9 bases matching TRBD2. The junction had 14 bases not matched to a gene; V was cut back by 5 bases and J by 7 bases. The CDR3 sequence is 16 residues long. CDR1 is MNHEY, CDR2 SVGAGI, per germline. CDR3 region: CASSDTFSGSRGTQYF. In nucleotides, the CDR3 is TGTGCCAGCAGTGACACGTTTAGCGGGAGTAGGGGGACCCAGTACTTC.